The next 4 T cell receptor beta chains were all read from a single sample in a study of blood T cell repertoires in COVID-19. The repertoire was sequenced with immunoSEQ multiplex PCR; TCRdb's copy has only in-frame clones and lacks some. This sample has around 130,000 clones; approximately 80% occur once, and the top ten carry around a tenth. The sequenced material came from peripheral blood. Receptors originate from a man between 35 and 55 years old with active or convalescent COVID-19.

This clone has a handful of counts. This chain joins TRBV5-6 and TRBJ2-7, with a possible D match to TRBD1 (5 bases). Trimming left V 0 bases short and J 3 bases short, with 19 bases between. This CDR3 is built from 17 residues. Germline V gives CDR1 SGHDT, CDR2 YYEEEE. In DNA form, the CDR3 reads TGTGCCAGCAGCTTGGCGGTTTCTTGGCAGGGAAACTACGAGCAGTACTTC. It translates to CASSLAVSWQGNYEQYF. Full variable domain (remainder filled in from reference TRBV5-6 and TRBJ2-7): DAGVTQSPTHLIKTRGQQVTLRCSPKSGHDTVSWYQQALGQGPQFIFQYYEEEERQRGNFPDRFSGHQFPNYSSELNVNALLLGDSALYLCASSLAVSWQGNYEQYFGPGTRLTVT.

The chain has TRBV12-3 or TRBV12-4 and TRBJ1-5; D perhaps matches TRBD1 (6 bases). With 6 bases removed from V and 0 bases from J, the gap between germline ends came to 6 bases. This CDR3 comprises 13 residues. CDR3 in DNA: TGTGCCAGCAGACAGGGTAGCAATCAGCCCCAGCATTTT. It translates to CASRQGSNQPQHF.

This clone was counted a few times. The chain links TRBV2 to TRBJ2-5, with a possible D match to TRBD2 (6 bases). CDR3 length: 13 amino acids. The germline V gene has CDR1 SNHLY and CDR2 FYNNEI. V shed 8 bases and J shed 1 base, with 11 bases lying between them. CDR3 nucleotide sequence: TGTGCCAGCTCTAGGGACTTCCAAGAGACCCAGTACTTC. The encoded protein is CASSRDFQETQYF.

This chain joins TRBV11-2 and TRBJ1-2, with a tentative D call TRBD1 (5 bases). The CDR3 length is 15 residues. Germline assignment: CDR1 SGHAT and CDR2 FQNNGV. V lost 2 bases, J lost 6 bases, and 16 bases lay in between. The CDR3 nucleotides are TGTGCCAGCAGCTTATCTGGGGGACTAGTAAATGGCTACACCTTC. This translates into CASSLSGGLVNGYTF.